The sample holds a few counts of the clone carrying this T cell receptor beta chain. Its antigen is still unknown. Per-sample yields of isolated PBMCs were at least 6 million. A minimum of 5.5 micrograms of total RNA was extracted per sample. These data originate in a study of blood T cells in healthy people across ages. The CDR3 runs to 21 residues. The ends were cut back, 3 bases at V and 0 bases at J, with 27 bases in the middle. Germline V gene sequence: CDR1 SGHAT, CDR2 FQDESV (reference sequence). Primers used in a second PCR of roughly 7 to 12 cycles were a sample-barcoded 5' primer and a J-beta primer mix. Using its own MiXCR run on the 5' RACE reads, TCRdb lists one record per CDR3 protein. The repertoire includes about 680,000 distinct CDR3 sequences, approximately 49% of them detected once, and 30% to 35% sits in the top ten. Points from the study as a whole: A strong correlation was seen between TCR beta diversity and naive T cell percentage. Naive and antigen-experienced cells could not be conclusively compared, given unsorted PBMCs.

This TCR derives from a woman in her fifties or sixties in good health. Sequenced: blood. The V gene is TRBV11-1, the J gene TRBJ1-3, with a weak D call TRBD1 (5 bases). In nucleotides, the CDR3 is TGTGCCAGCAGCTTCGCGCGTCGCCGGGACGGCCTTCTTTACTCTGGAAACACCATATATTTT. The encoded protein is CASSFARRRDGLLYSGNTIYF.